The 18 T cell receptor beta chains reported below all come from one sample, sequenced in a study of blood T cell repertoires in COVID-19. The repertoire was sequenced with immunoSEQ multiplex PCR; TCRdb's copy has only in-frame clones and lacks some. The table has about 140,000 clones, over 60% seen once; the top ten hold around 4.2%. The sequencing sample was made of peripheral blood. The receptors derive from a woman of 80 years or more with active or convalescent COVID-19.

This chain uses TRBV18 with TRBJ1-5, with TRBD1 as a possible D gene (6 bases). V was trimmed by 2 bases and J by 13 bases, leaving 18 bases between them. Germline CDR1 and CDR2: KGHSH and LQKENI. CDR3 length equals 14 residues. This CDR3 reads CASSPNTDSLGQHF. The CDR3 nucleotides are TGTGCCAGCTCACCAAATACGGACAGTTTAGGGCAGCATTTT.

This sequence joins TRBV27 and TRBJ1-5, with 9 bases aligning to TRBD1. The CDR3 is made up of 17 amino acids. From germline, CDR1 is MNHEY and CDR2 SMNVEV (reference sequence). With 5 bases clipped from V and 4 bases from J, the junction kept 12 bases outside the gene matches. The CDR3 DNA sequence: TGTGCCAGCAGTACGGTCGGGACAGGGTTTGGGAATCAGCCCCAGCATTTT. Translating gives CASSTVGTGFGNQPQHF.

V usage is TRBV6-6 and J usage is TRBJ2-5, with 8 bases fitting TRBD1. V lost 5 bases to trimming and J lost 7 bases; unmatched junction nucleotides: 12. Germline CDR1 MNHNY, CDR2 SVGAGI (reference sequence). CDR3 length equals 15 residues. The CDR3 sequence: CASSTLSGGLGTQYF. The CDR3 DNA sequence: TGTGCCAGCAGTACCCTATCAGGGGGCTTGGGGACCCAGTACTTC.

J is TRBJ1-5 and V is TRBV18, with 7 bases identical to TRBD1. Looked up from germline, CDR1 is KGHSH and CDR2 is LQKENI. Trimming at V came to 4 bases and at J to 5 bases, leaving 8 bases not matched to a gene. The CDR3 extends over 15 amino acids. The CDR3 DNA sequence: TGTGCCAGCTCACGGTCACAGGGGCCGGATCAGCCCCAGCATTTT. Translated: CASSRSQGPDQPQHF.

The chain uses TRBV7-9 and TRBJ1-4; possible D gene TRBD1, 5 bases. The CDR3 has 13 amino acids. Germline CDR1 and CDR2: SEHNR and FQNEAQ (reference sequence). With 7 bases removed from V and 4 bases from J, the gap between germline ends came to 10 bases. The DNA of the CDR3 is TGTGCCAGCAACGACAGAAATAATGAAAAACTGTTTTTT. It translates to CASNDRNNEKLFF.

This clone was observed a handful of times. This sequence joins TRBV7-9 and TRBJ1-4; D unresolved. Germline CDR1 reads SEHNR; CDR2 reads FQNEAQ (reference sequence). The CDR3 runs to 15 residues. The V and J ends lost 0 bases and 5 bases respectively, with 10 bases between them. The CDR3 here is CASSLAEGRNEKLFF. In nucleotides, the CDR3 is TGTGCCAGCAGCTTAGCGGAGGGAAGAAATGAAAAACTGTTTTTT. Combining the CDR3 with reference TRBV7-9 and TRBJ1-4 gives the whole variable domain DTGVSQNPRHKITKRGQNVTFRCDPISEHNRLYWYRQTLGQGPEFLTYFQNEAQLEKSRLLSDRFSAERPKGSFSTLEIQRTEQGDSAMYLCASSLAEGRNEKLFFGSGTQLSVL.

The J gene is TRBJ2-5, the V gene TRBV27; 8 nucleotides agree with TRBD2. V shed 6 bases and J 4 bases; nucleotides not matched to a gene: 7. CDR1 and CDR2 from the germline V gene are MNHEY and SMNVEV (reference sequence). This CDR3 has 14 residues. CDR3 sequence (DNA): TGTGCCAGCAGGGATAGCGGGGCCGGAGAGACCCAGTACTTC. It encodes CASRDSGAGETQYF.

The V and J genes are TRBV7-9 and TRBJ2-3; a possible D gene is TRBD2 (6 bases). The V gene's germline CDR1 is SEHNR and CDR2 FQNEAQ (reference sequence). CDR3 size: 15 residues. V lost 8 bases and J lost 3, with 18 bases in between. The CDR3 loop is CASRGWGRETDTQYF. CDR3 sequence (DNA): TGTGCCAGCCGGGGGTGGGGCAGAGAGACAGATACGCAGTATTTT.

The gene calls are TRBV19 and TRBJ2-1, with 8 bases matching TRBD2. This CDR3 has 17 residues. Looked up from germline, CDR1 is LNHDA and CDR2 is SQIVND (reference sequence). V lost 0 bases, J lost 1 base, and 5 bases stayed unmatched. The CDR3 coding sequence is TGTGCCAGTAGTATAGAAGGGACTAGAGTTTCCTACAATGAGCAGTTCTTC. Amino acids: CASSIEGTRVSYNEQFF.

The rearrangement joins TRBV19 to TRBJ2-7; weak D call: TRBD2 (6 bases). CDR1 LNHDA and CDR2 SQIVND come from the germline V gene (reference sequence). The CDR3 consists of 13 residues. The germline V and J ends were trimmed by 7 bases and 6 bases, with 16 bases remaining between them. The CDR3 loop reads CASTFLGDSEQYF. DNA of the CDR3: TGTGCCAGTACCTTCCTCGGGGACTCCGAGCAGTACTTC.

The J gene is TRBJ1-2, the V gene TRBV7-2; 7 bases are a match to TRBD1. CDR1 SGHTA and CDR2 FQGNSA come from the germline V gene. V shed 3 bases and J 8 bases; nucleotides not matched to a gene: 15. The CDR3 length is 16 residues. The CDR3 region is CASSFDTGTAFGGYTF. The CDR3, as DNA: TGTGCCAGCAGCTTTGACACCGGGACAGCCTTCGGAGGCTACACCTTC.

The chain employs TRBV18 and TRBJ1-1; 9 bases align to TRBD1. J was trimmed by 1 base and V by 5 bases; bases with no gene match: 2. The CDR3 covers 14 residues. Looked up from germline, CDR1 is KGHSH and CDR2 is LQKENI. CDR3 in DNA: TGTGCCAGCTCAAGGACAGGGGAGAACACTGAAGCTTTCTTT. Translation: CASSRTGENTEAFF.

The chain has TRBV7-2 and TRBJ1-3; TRBD1 might be the D (5 bases). V was clipped by 1 base and J by 0 bases, with 10 bases between them. This CDR3 spans 16 amino acids. Germline lookup yields CDR1 SGHTA and CDR2 FQGNSA. The CDR3 is CASSLVGHHSGNTIYF. CDR3 nucleotides: TGTGCCAGCAGCTTAGTGGGGCACCACTCTGGAAACACCATATATTTT.

This clone has just a few counts. The rearrangement uses TRBV9 and TRBJ1-3; D is undetermined. The germline V gene encodes CDR1 SGDLS and CDR2 YYNGEE. V was shortened by 3 bases and J by 0 bases, with 7 bases between the two germline ends. This CDR3 has 14 amino acids. CDR3 region: CASSDRDSGNTIYF. The CDR3 nucleotides read TGTGCCAGCAGCGATCGAGACTCTGGAAACACCATATATTTT.

The chain is built from TRBV27 and TRBJ2-1; 10 positions match TRBD2. The CDR3 contains 15 residues. Germline V gene lookup returns CDR1 MNHEY and CDR2 SMNVEV (reference sequence). Trimming at V came to 5 bases and at J to 6 bases, leaving 7 bases not matched to a gene. This chain's CDR3 is CASSGLAGASNEQFF. The CDR3 DNA is TGTGCCAGCAGTGGCCTAGCGGGGGCCTCCAATGAGCAGTTCTTC.

The gene calls are TRBV9 and TRBJ2-1, with D possibly matching TRBD2 (7 bases). This CDR3 region has 16 residues. Germline V CDR1 and CDR2: SGDLS, YYNGEE. The ends were cut back, 0 bases at V and 7 bases at J, with 17 bases in the middle. The CDR3 protein is CASSVAVGGASNEQFF. CDR3 nucleotides: TGTGCCAGCAGCGTAGCGGTTGGGGGGGCCAGTAATGAGCAGTTCTTC.

As for this clone: Other DNA variants within this sample encode the same CDR3. The chain couples TRBV28 to TRBJ2-7, with D maybe TRBD2 (5 bases). V lost 2 bases and J lost 3, with 11 bases in between. The CDR3 consists of 14 residues. CDR1 and CDR2 from the germline V gene are MDHEN and SYDVKM. The CDR3 is CASSLGGPNYEQYF. The DNA for the CDR3 is TGTGCCAGCAGTTTAGGAGGACCCAACTACGAGCAGTACTTC. Combining the CDR3 with reference TRBV28 and TRBJ2-7 gives the whole variable domain DVKVTQSSRYLVKRTGEKVFLECVQDMDHENMFWYRQDPGLGLRLIYFSYDVKMKEKGDIPEGYSVSREKKERFSLILESASTNQTSMYLCASSLGGPNYEQYFGPGTRLTVT.

In its sample, this clone was seen a few times. V gene TRBV6-6 combines with J gene TRBJ2-1; D is unclear. V was shortened by 2 bases and J by 2 bases, with 7 bases between the two germline ends. Germline V gene sequence: CDR1 MNHNY, CDR2 SVGAGI (reference sequence). The CDR3 is 14 residues long. The CDR3 region is CASSYVRAYNEQFF. The CDR3 nucleotides are TGTGCCAGCAGTTACGTACGGGCCTACAATGAGCAGTTCTTC.